This TCR beta chain was identified during a study of blood T cell repertoires in COVID-19 (dated by TCRdb to about 2020). A note on the overall study: Collaborator samples came from the United States, Italy and Spain and covered acute and convalescent phases of COVID-19. The prospective study material was composed of cDNA or gDNA derived from T cells, B-cell-depleted T cells, or PBMCs. The dataset comprised deeply sampled blood TCRbeta repertoires from subjects exposed to, actively infected with, or recovered from COVID-19. The repertoires were released in a freely available public database intended as a resource for research on the immune response to SARS-CoV-2. Samples came from the ongoing ImmuneRACE study (first 160 participants) plus 1,254 subjects from 6 global collaborators. A de-identified subject ID, COVID-19 status, age in years and sex were almost always included in the sample metadata. HLA class I and class II types, where available, came from metadata supplied by the sample provider rather than from assay-based typing.

The V end gives up 8 bases and the J end 1 base, leaving 16 bases in the junction not matched to a gene. Measured from the cysteine to the phenylalanine, the CDR3 is 18 residues long. Only the CDR3 region is kept as DNA, spanning 54 bases read in frame from base 1. CDR1 WNHNN and CDR2 SYGVQD were looked up in the germline V gene (reference sequence). Overall study outcomes, separate from this receptor: The amount of clinical and demographic metadata varied by source and participant and was provided uncurated.

With respect to this clone: Its antigen has not been determined. It has no much larger one-base neighbor in the sample; base qualities were not kept.

The collaborating institutions used their own protocols to collect whole blood in K2EDTA tubes. For TCRbeta analysis, collaborators shipped samples as frozen whole blood, isolated PBMCs, or DNA extracted from either of those sample types. TCRbeta CDR3 regions were amplified from genomic DNA by means of the immunoSEQ Assay, a bias-controlled multiplex PCR. For the original study's pipeline: The number of nucleated cells in each sample was estimated by amplification of reference gene primers within the assay. To quantify the absolute abundance of each unique TCRbeta CDR3 rearrangement, sequence reads were collapsed and filtered. For each sample, productive Simpson clonality was calculated by taking the square root of Simpson's diversity index across productive rearrangements. TCRdb stores this immuneACCESS table with in-frame sequences only. Part of the clones is absent; in the studies checked, under half of the shortfall reflects unresolved V genes, and no reason is known for the rest. The D gene and trimming were derived from the DNA, and the V and J assignments and clone size from that table. In this sample the table shows 200,000 to 250,000 clones, around 86% of which occur a single time. The top ten hold approximately 2.9% of the sample.

The sequenced sample consisted of peripheral blood. This receptor was taken from a man aged 55 to 69 with acute or convalescent COVID-19. The chain links TRBV10-1 with TRBJ1-3; TRBD1 agrees with 8 junctional bases. The DNA is as follows: TGCGCCAGCTTTAGGAGGCAGGGGGCGCCCCGGTCTGGAAACACCATATATTTT. This sequence encodes CASFRRQGAPRSGNTIYF.